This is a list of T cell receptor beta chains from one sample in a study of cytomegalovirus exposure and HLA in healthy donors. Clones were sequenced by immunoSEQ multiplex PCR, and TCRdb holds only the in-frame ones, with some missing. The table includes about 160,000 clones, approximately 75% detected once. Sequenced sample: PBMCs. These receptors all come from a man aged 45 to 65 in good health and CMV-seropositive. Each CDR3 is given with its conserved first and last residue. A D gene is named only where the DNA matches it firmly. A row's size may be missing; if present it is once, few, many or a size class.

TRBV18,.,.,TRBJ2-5,CASSRGLQETQYF,TGTGCCAGCTCACGGGGGCTCCAAGAGACCCAGTACTTC
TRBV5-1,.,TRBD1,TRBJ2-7,CASSLVGTGGDEQYF,TGCGCCAGCAGCTTGGTCGGGACAGGGGGCGACGAGCAGTACTTC
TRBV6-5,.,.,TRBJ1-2,CASFPKLGTVYGYTF,TGTGCCAGTTTCCCGAAACTGGGCACGGTGTATGGCTACACCTTC
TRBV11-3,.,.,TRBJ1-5,CARTSLLGRVNQPQHF,TGTGCCAGAACCTCATTACTAGGGAGGGTAAATCAGCCCCAGCATTTT
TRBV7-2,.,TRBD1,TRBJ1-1,CASSVGQGWTEAFF,TGTGCCAGCAGCGTTGGACAGGGATGGACTGAAGCTTTCTTT
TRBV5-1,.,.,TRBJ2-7,CASSSTGIYEQYF,TGCGCCAGCAGCTCCACAGGGATCTACGAGCAGTACTTC
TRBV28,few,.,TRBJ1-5,CASSLNQPQHF,TGTGCCAGCAGTCTTAATCAGCCCCAGCATTTT
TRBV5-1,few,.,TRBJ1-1,CASSLDGGLMNTEAFF,TGCGCCAGCAGCTTGGACGGGGGGCTAATGAACACTGAAGCTTTCTTT
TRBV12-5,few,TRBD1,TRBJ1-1,CASGTLTSTGDTEAFF,TGTGCTAGTGGGACTCTAACATCGACAGGGGACACTGAAGCTTTCTTT
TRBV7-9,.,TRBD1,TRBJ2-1,CASSSTGGGEFF,TGTGCCAGCAGTTCGACAGGGGGCGGTGAGTTCTTC
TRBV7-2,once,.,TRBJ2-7,CASSYTPTPGLDEQYF,TGTGCCAGCAGCTACACCCCCACTCCCGGGTTAGACGAGCAGTACTTC
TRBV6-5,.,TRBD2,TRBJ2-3,CASRSGLAGTDTQYF,TGTGCCAGCAGGTCCGGACTAGCGGGGACCGATACGCAGTATTTT
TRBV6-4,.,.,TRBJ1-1,CASTPDSGVGGENTEAFF,TGTGCCAGCACCCCCGATTCAGGGGTGGGTGGGGAAAACACTGAAGCTTTCTTT
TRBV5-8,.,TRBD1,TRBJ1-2,CASSPRTGGYYGYTF,TGTGCCAGCAGCCCCCGGACAGGGGGATACTATGGCTACACCTTC
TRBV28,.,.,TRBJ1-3,CASSLSRNTIYF,TGTGCCAGCAGTTTATCTCGAAACACCATATATTTT
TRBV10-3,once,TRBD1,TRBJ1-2,CAISSTGEYGYTF,TGTGCCATCAGTAGCACAGGGGAGTATGGCTACACCTTC
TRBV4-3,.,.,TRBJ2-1,CASSRRDGAGTNEQFF,TGCGCCAGCAGCCGCCGGGATGGGGCGGGGACCAATGAGCAGTTCTTC
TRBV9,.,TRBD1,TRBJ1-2,CASSVLTGGYGYTF,TGTGCCAGCAGCGTATTGACAGGGGGCTATGGCTACACCTTC